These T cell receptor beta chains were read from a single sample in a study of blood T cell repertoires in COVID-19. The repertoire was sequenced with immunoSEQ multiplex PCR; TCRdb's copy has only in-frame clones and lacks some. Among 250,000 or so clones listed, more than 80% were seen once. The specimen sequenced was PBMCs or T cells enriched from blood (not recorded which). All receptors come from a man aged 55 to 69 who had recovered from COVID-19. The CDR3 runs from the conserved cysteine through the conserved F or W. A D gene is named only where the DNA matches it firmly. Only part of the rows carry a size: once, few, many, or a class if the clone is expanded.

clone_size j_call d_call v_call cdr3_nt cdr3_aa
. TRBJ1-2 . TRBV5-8 TGTGCCAGCAGCTTGCGGGTCGGCTATGGCTACACCTTC CASSLRVGYGYTF
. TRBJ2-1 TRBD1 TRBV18 TGTGCCAGCTCTCCGACAGGGGTCTCCTACAATGAGCAGTTCTTC CASSPTGVSYNEQFF
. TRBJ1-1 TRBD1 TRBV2 TGTGCCAGCGGACCGACAGGGAGCACTGAAGCTTTCTTT CASGPTGSTEAFF
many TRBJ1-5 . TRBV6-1 TGTGCCAGCAGTGAAAACCGGGCCGGGGTTAGCAATCAGCCCCAGCATTTT CASSENRAGVSNQPQHF
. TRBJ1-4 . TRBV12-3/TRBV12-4 TGTGCCAGCAGGTCTACAACTAATGAAAAACTGTTTTTT CASRSTTNEKLFF
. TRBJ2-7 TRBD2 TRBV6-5 TGTGCCAGCAGGGACACGGGAGGGAGAGACTACGAGCAGTACTTC CASRDTGGRDYEQYF
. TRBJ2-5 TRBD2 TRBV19 TGTGCCAGTAGTAGACTAGCGGGGGAAGAGACCCAGTACTTC CASSRLAGEETQYF
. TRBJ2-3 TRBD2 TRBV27 TGTGCCAGCAGTCGTTTAGCGGGGATCTCTAGCACAGATACGCAGTATTTT CASSRLAGISSTDTQYF
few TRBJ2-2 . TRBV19 TGTGCCAGTAGTATCGGGCAGGGGATAGGCGGGGAGCTGTTTTTT CASSIGQGIGGELFF
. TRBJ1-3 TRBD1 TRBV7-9 TGTGCCAGCAGCTCCACCCGGGGACAGACTTCTGGAAACACCATATATTTT CASSSTRGQTSGNTIYF
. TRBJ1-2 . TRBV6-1 TGTGCCAGCAGTGAAGTTGAGGGTGGCGGTGGCTACACCTTC CASSEVEGGGGYTF
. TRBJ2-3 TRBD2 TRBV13 TGTGCCAGCAGCTCGGGGGCCAGCGGGGGCCACCGGGGTACGCAGTATTTT CASSSGASGGHRGTQYF
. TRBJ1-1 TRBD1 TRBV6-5 TGTGCCAGCAAACTCGGACAGGGGAATACTGAAGCTTTCTTT CASKLGQGNTEAFF
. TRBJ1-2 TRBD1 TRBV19 TGTGCCAGTAGTAAGATCAACGCGCCGACAGGGTCACACTATGGCTACACCTTC CASSKINAPTGSHYGYTF
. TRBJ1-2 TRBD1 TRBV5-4 TGTGCCAGCAGCCGGGACAGGGACTATGGCTACACCTTC CASSRDRDYGYTF
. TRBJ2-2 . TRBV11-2 TGTGCCAGCAGCACACTGACAGGCACCGGGGAGCTGTTTTTT CASSTLTGTGELFF
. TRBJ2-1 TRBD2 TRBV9 TGTGCCAGCAGCGTAACCGGGACTAGCGGGTACAATGAGCAGTTCTTC CASSVTGTSGYNEQFF
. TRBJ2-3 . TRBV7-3 TGTGCCAGCAGCCAGGGGGGCCGCACAGATACGCAGTATTTT CASSQGGRTDTQYF
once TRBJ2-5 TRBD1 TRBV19 TGTGCCAGTAGTATAGTTCGGACAGGGGACCAAGAGACCCAGTACTTC CASSIVRTGDQETQYF
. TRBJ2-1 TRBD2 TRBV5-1 TGCGCCAGCAGCAGCTCGACTGGGACTAGCGTTTTGAATGAGCAGTTCTTC CASSSSTGTSVLNEQFF
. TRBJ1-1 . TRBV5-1 TGCGCCAGCAGCATCGCAGGTCCTGAAGCTTTCTTT CASSIAGPEAFF
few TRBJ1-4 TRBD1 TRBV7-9 TGTGCCAGCAGACCCTTCTTTGGACAGGGCCCTAATGAAAAACTGTTTTTT CASRPFFGQGPNEKLFF
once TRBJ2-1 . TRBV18 TGTGCCAGCTCGCCCCCAAAGCGGGACACCACCTACAATGAGCAGTTCTTC CASSPPKRDTTYNEQFF
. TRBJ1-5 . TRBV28 TGTGCCAGCAGTTTATGGCCCGGAGGGGCTGGCAATCAGCCCCAGCATTTT CASSLWPGGAGNQPQHF
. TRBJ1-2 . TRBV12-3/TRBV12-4 TGTGCCAGCAGTAGCGCATCAGGGTCCGGCTACACCTTC CASSSASGSGYTF
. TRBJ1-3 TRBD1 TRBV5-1 TGCGCCAGCAGCTTGGCCGAGGGGGCCAGCTCTGGAAACACCATATATTTT CASSLAEGASSGNTIYF
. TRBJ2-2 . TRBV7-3 TGTGCCAGCAGCCGGCGGGATACCGGGGAGCTGTTTTTT CASSRRDTGELFF
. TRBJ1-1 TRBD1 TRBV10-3 TGTGCCATCAGTGACAGGGGGCGAGTCACTGAAGCTTTCTTT CAISDRGRVTEAFF
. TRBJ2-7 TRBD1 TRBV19 TGTGCCAGTAAAGGATCAACAGGGGTTAAGCAGTACTTC CASKGSTGVKQYF
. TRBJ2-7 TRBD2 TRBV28 TGTGCCAGCAGTTCGTTGACTAGCGGGACCATGTACTTC CASSSLTSGTMYF
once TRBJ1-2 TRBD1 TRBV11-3 TGTGCCAGCAGCCACAGACAGGGGAGCTACACCTTC CASSHRQGSYTF
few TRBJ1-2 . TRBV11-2 TGTGCCAGCAGCTTTTCAAAATATGGCTACACCTTC CASSFSKYGYTF
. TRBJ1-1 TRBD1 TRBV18 TGTGCCAGCTCACCACTCGGACAGGGGTACACTGAAGCTTTCTTT CASSPLGQGYTEAFF
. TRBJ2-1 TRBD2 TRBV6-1 TGTGCCAGCAGTGAAAGAACTAGCGGGGGGCCTGAGCAGTTCTTC CASSERTSGGPEQFF
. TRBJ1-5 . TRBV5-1 TGCGCCAGCAGCCCAGGACACGCAGACCAGCCCCAGCATTTT CASSPGHADQPQHF
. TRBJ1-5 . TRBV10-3 TGTGCCTCAACGACAGGCGTCCTGAATCAGCCCCAGCATTTT CASTTGVLNQPQHF
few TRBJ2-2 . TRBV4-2 TGTGCCAGCAGTCCCGGGACATTCGGCACCGGGGAGCTGTTTTTT CASSPGTFGTGELFF
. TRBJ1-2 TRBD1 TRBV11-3 TGTGCCAGCAGCAAAGAGGGACAGGGTTTGCGCGGCTACACCTTC CASSKEGQGLRGYTF
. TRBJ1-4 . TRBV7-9 TGTGCCAGCAGCTTAGTCCAGAGGGCAACTAATGAAAAACTGTTTTTT CASSLVQRATNEKLFF
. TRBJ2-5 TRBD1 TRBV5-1 TGCGCCAGCAGCTTGGTCCCCCAGGGGGCCCAAGAGACCCAGTACTTC CASSLVPQGAQETQYF
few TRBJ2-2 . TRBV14 TGTGCCAGCAGCCAAGAGCAAGGGGCCGACACCGGGGAGCTGTTTTTT CASSQEQGADTGELFF
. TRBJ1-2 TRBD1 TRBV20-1 TGCAGTGCCCAGGGGGCGGGGGGCTACACCTTC CSAQGAGGYTF
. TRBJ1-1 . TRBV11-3 TGTGCCAGCAGCTCACAGGGGAACACTGAAGCTTTCTTT CASSSQGNTEAFF
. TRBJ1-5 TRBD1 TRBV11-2 TGTGCCAGCAGCCTAGGACAGGGCTACAATCAGCCCCAGCATTTT CASSLGQGYNQPQHF
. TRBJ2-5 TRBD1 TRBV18 TGTGCCAGCTCACCGGGACAGGGGGGACAAGAGACCCAGTACTTC CASSPGQGGQETQYF
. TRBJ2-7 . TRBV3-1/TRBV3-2 TGTGCCAGCAGCCAAGGTCCGACAAACTACGAGCAGTACTTC CASSQGPTNYEQYF
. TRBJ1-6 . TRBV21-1 TGTGCCAGCAGCAAACCAGGGACTCGAGGTTCACCCCTCCACTTT CASSKPGTRGSPLHF
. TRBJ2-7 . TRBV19 TGTGCCAGTAGTGCTTCGGGCAGGGGTTCCTACGAGCAGTACTTC CASSASGRGSYEQYF
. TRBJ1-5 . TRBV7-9 TGTGCCAGCAGCTTGGGAGGGGCGGGGGGCAATCAGCCCCAGCATTTT CASSLGGAGGNQPQHF
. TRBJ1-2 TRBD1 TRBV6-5 TGTGCCAGCAGGCAACGGGACAGGGCATATGGCTACACCTTC CASRQRDRAYGYTF
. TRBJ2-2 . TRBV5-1 TGCGCCAGCAGCCACCCTGGGGGGGCTGGGGAGCTGTTTTTT CASSHPGGAGELFF
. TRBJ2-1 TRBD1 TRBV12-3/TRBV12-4 TGTGCCAGCATCAGGGGGTTTGACAATGAGCAGTTCTTC CASIRGFDNEQFF
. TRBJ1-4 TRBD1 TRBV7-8 TGTGCCAGCAGCTCGGACAGGGAGGAAGAAAAACTGTTTTTT CASSSDREEEKLFF
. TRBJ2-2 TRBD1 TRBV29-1 TGCAGCGTCGGACAGGGGATGAACACCGGGGAGCTGTTTTTT CSVGQGMNTGELFF
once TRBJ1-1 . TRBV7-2 TGTGCCAGCAGCTTAAGCCAGAACACTGAAGCTTTCTTT CASSLSQNTEAFF